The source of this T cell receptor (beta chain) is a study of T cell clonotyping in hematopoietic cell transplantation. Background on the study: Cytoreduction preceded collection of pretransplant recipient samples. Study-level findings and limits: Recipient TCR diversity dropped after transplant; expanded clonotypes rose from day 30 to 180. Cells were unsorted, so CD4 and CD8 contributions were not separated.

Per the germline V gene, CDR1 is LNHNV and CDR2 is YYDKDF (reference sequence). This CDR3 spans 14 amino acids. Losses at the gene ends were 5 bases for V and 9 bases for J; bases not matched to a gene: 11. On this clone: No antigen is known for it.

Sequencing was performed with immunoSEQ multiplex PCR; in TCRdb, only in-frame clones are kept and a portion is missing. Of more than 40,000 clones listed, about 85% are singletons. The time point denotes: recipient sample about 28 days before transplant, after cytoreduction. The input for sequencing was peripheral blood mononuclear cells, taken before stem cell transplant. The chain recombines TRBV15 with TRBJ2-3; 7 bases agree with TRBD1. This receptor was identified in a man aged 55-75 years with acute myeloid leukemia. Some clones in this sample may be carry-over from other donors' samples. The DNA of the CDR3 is TGTGCCACCAGCCACCACCAGACAGGGCCAACGCAGTATTTT. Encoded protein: CATSHHQTGPTQYF.